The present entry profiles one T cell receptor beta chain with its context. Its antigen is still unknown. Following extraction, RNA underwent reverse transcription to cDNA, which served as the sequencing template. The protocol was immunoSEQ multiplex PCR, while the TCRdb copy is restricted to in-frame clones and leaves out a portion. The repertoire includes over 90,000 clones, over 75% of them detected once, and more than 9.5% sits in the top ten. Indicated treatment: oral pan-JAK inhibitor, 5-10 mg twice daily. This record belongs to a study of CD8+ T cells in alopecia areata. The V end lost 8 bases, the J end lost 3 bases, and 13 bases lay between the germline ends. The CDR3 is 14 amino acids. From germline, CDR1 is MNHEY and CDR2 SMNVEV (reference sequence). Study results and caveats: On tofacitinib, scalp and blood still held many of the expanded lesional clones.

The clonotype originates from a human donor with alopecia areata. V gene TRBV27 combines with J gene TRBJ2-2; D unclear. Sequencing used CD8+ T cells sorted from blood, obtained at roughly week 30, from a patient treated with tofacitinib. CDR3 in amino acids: CASGSRAYTGELFF. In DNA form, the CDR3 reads TGTGCCAGCGGAAGTCGCGCTTACACCGGGGAGCTGTTTTTT.